Shown below are 21 T cell receptor beta chains from a single sample sequenced in a study of cytomegalovirus exposure and HLA in healthy donors. Primers for the PCR totalled 60 Vbeta and 13 Jbeta. TCRdb's copy holds only in-frame clones and misses some; the assay was immunoSEQ multiplex PCR. The sample yields about 130,000 clones, around three quarters seen once. The specimen was PBMCs. The receptors were sampled from a man between 35 and 55 years old in good health and CMV-seronegative.

V and J are TRBV7-7 and TRBJ2-1; 7 bases align to TRBD2. The CDR3 sequence is 12 residues long. V lost 5 bases and J lost 12; bases outside the gene matches: 7. CDR1 and CDR2 from the germline V gene are SSHAT and FNYEAQ (reference sequence). CDR3 bases: TGTGCCAGCAGCCAGCCTGGGGGGGTGCAGTTCTTC. It encodes CASSQPGGVQFF.

This clone was counted once. The chain has TRBV5-1 and TRBJ2-1, with 11 positions matching TRBD1. V was clipped by 4 bases and J by 4 bases; unmatched bases: 4. There are 15 residues in the CDR3. Germline loops: CDR1 SGHRS, CDR2 YFSETQ. In DNA form, the CDR3 reads TGCGCCAGCAGCAACGGGACAGGGGGGTACAATGAGCAGTTCTTC. Protein sequence: CASSNGTGGYNEQFF.

This chain joins TRBV5-8 and TRBJ2-7, with D possibly TRBD1 on 6 matching bases. The CDR3 has 14 amino acids. Germline CDR1 reads SGHTS; CDR2 reads YDEGEE. Trimming took 2 bases from V and 3 from J, leaving 12 bases between them. The CDR3 DNA is TGTGCCAGCAGCTTTTACGGACAGCTCTACGAGCAGTACTTC. Amino acids: CASSFYGQLYEQYF.

The chain links TRBV19 to TRBJ1-1; no definite D call. The germline CDR1 and CDR2 sequences are LNHDA and SQIVND (reference sequence). Trimming removed 3 bases at V and 11 bases at J, with 10 bases between. This CDR3 contains 11 residues. The CDR3, as DNA: TGTGCCAGTAGTATTCGGGGTCACGCTTTCTTT. As protein: CASSIRGHAFF.

The CDR3, as DNA: TGTGCCAGCAGTGATCAGGTCGTTGCAACTAATGAAAAACTGTTTTTT. Its protein is CASSDQVVATNEKLFF. This sequence joins TRBV2 and TRBJ1-4; D uncertain. Between the trimmed V and J ends, which lost 3 bases and 0 bases, there was a span of 11 bases. The CDR3 loop spans 16 amino acids. Germline CDR1 is SNHLY and CDR2 is FYNNEI.

The rearrangement joins TRBV5-6 to TRBJ2-2; no firm D call. The CDR3 has 17 amino acids. The V and J ends lost 0 bases and 1 base respectively, with 13 bases between them. Per the germline V gene, CDR1 is SGHDT and CDR2 is YYEEEE. CDR3 amino acids: CASSLAVFGQNTGELFF. The DNA for the CDR3 is TGTGCCAGCAGCTTGGCCGTTTTTGGGCAGAACACCGGGGAGCTGTTTTTT.

The rearrangement joins TRBV5-1 to TRBJ2-7; 9 bases line up with TRBD1. Looked up from germline, CDR1 is SGHRS and CDR2 is YFSETQ. J lost 2 bases, V lost 5 bases, and 5 bases had no gene match. There are 14 residues in the CDR3. CDR3 region: CASRTGTGPYEQYF. In nucleotides, the CDR3 is TGCGCCAGCAGGACCGGGACAGGGCCCTACGAGCAGTACTTC.

This chain links TRBV28 with TRBJ1-1; the D gene is possibly TRBD1 (6 bases). Trimming left V 7 bases short and J 5 bases short, with 20 bases between. Germline CDR1 and CDR2: MDHEN and SYDVKM. The CDR3 totals 15 residues. CDR3 nucleotides: TGTGCCAGCATTAGGGGGGGCACTATGGGAACTGAAGCTTTCTTT. This sequence encodes CASIRGGTMGTEAFF. The whole variable domain, filled in from reference TRBV28 and TRBJ1-1, reads DVKVTQSSRYLVKRTGEKVFLECVQDMDHENMFWYRQDPGLGLRLIYFSYDVKMKEKGDIPEGYSVSREKKERFSLILESASTNQTSMYLCASIRGGTMGTEAFFGQGTRLTVV.

V gene TRBV4-2 combines with J gene TRBJ2-1, with 12 bases lining up with TRBD2. This CDR3 has 17 residues. Germline V gene lookup returns CDR1 LGHNA and CDR2 YNFKEQ. V lost 1 base, J lost 7 bases, and 8 bases stayed unmatched. CDR3 sequence reads: CASSQGASGRARNEQFF. As DNA, the CDR3 is TGTGCCAGCAGCCAAGGGGCTAGCGGGAGGGCCAGGAATGAGCAGTTCTTC.

The V gene is TRBV6-1, the J gene TRBJ2-3, with 8 bases matching TRBD1. Unmatched junction bases numbered 12, after V lost 10 bases and J lost 6 bases. Germline assignment: CDR1 MNHNS and CDR2 SASEGT. The CDR3 sequence is 14 residues long. In DNA form, the CDR3 reads TGTGCCACTACAGGGGGAGGATTGGGCGATACGCAGTATTTT. Its translation: CATTGGGLGDTQYF.

V and J are TRBV5-8 and TRBJ2-4; D is possibly TRBD1 (5 bases). The germline V and J ends were trimmed by 0 bases and 0 bases, with 13 bases remaining between them. The CDR3 extends over 17 amino acids. The germline gives CDR1 SGHTS, CDR2 YDEGEE. CDR3 protein: CASSLAPGQLAKNIQYF. The CDR3 nucleotides read TGTGCCAGCAGCTTGGCCCCCGGACAATTAGCCAAAAACATTCAGTACTTC.

The chain has TRBV6-5 and TRBJ1-4; D perhaps matches TRBD1 (5 bases). Germline CDR1 and CDR2: MNHEY and SVGAGI. Trimming took off 0 bases at V and 6 bases at J, with 8 bases between the two ends. CDR3 size: 14 residues. The CDR3 coding sequence is TGTGCCAGCAGTTACTCGAAAGGGGATGAAAAACTGTTTTTT. Amino acid sequence: CASSYSKGDEKLFF.

This clone appeared a few times. The V gene is TRBV6-4, the J gene TRBJ2-2; D may be TRBD2 (5 bases). Trimming removed 4 bases from V and 1 base from J, with 7 bases in between. The CDR3 length is 14 residues. From germline, CDR1 is MRHNA and CDR2 SNTAGT. CDR3 protein: CASSASGNTGELFF. CDR3 DNA: TGTGCCAGCAGTGCGAGCGGGAACACCGGGGAGCTGTTTTTT.

The chain has TRBV2 and TRBJ1-1; D ambiguous. From germline, CDR1 is SNHLY and CDR2 FYNNEI. The V end was cut by 4 bases, the J end by 1 base, with 7 bases between. This CDR3 has 13 amino acids. CDR3 region: CASSGQKNTEAFF. CDR3 in DNA: TGTGCCAGCAGTGGGCAGAAGAACACTGAAGCTTTCTTT.

This rearrangement joins TRBV6-5 to TRBJ2-3, with D possibly TRBD1 on 5 matching bases. Germline CDR1 MNHEY, CDR2 SVGAGI. CDR3 length: 16 residues. Trimming cost V 0 bases and J 4 bases, with 14 bases left between them. The CDR3 sequence is CASSYSRSQGADTQYF. As DNA, the CDR3 is TGTGCCAGCAGTTACTCTAGGAGTCAGGGCGCAGATACGCAGTATTTT.

The chain employs TRBV28 and TRBJ2-5; possibly TRBD1 for D (6 bases). Germline CDR1 MDHEN, CDR2 SYDVKM. CDR3 length: 16 residues. V shed 4 bases and J shed 7 bases, with 22 bases lying between them. The CDR3 is CASSSRDTTWFRTQYF. For the CDR3, the DNA is TGTGCCAGCAGTTCCAGGGACACCACCTGGTTTCGGACCCAGTACTTC.

J is TRBJ1-5 and V is TRBV28, with TRBD1 matching over 7 bases. The CDR3 is 15 residues long. The trim removed 5 bases at V and 0 bases at J, leaving 4 bases unmatched. CDR1 and CDR2 (germline): MDHEN, SYDVKM. CDR3 coding DNA: TGTGCCAGCAGTCGGGGACAGTTTAGCAATCAGCCCCAGCATTTT. It yields the protein CASSRGQFSNQPQHF.

CDR3 residues: CASRKTGVNEQFF. The CDR3 nucleotides read TGTGCCAGCAGGAAAACAGGGGTTAATGAGCAGTTCTTC. V usage is TRBV2 and J usage is TRBJ2-1; 7 nucleotides line up with TRBD1. V dropped 6 bases and J dropped 7; count of bases not matched to a gene: 6. Germline lookup yields CDR1 SNHLY and CDR2 FYNNEI. The CDR3 extends over 13 amino acids. Looking up the rest from reference TRBV2 and TRBJ2-1 gives the full variable domain: EPEVTQTPSHQVTQMGQEVILRCVPISNHLYFYWYRQILGQKVEFLVSFYNNEISEKSEIFDDQFSVERPDGSNFTLKIRSTKLEDSAMYFCASRKTGVNEQFFGPGTRLTVL.

The chain uses TRBV18 and TRBJ1-4; TRBD1 is a possible D gene (6 bases). The germline V and J ends were trimmed by 3 bases and 0 bases, with 8 bases remaining between them. The CDR3 is 15 amino acids. In germline, CDR1 is KGHSH, CDR2 LQKENI. The CDR3 DNA is TGTGCCAGCTCACCGCGGACAGCAACTAATGAAAAACTGTTTTTT. It codes for CASSPRTATNEKLFF.

The chain combines TRBV4-1 with TRBJ1-5; D ambiguous. Germline CDR1 and CDR2: MGHRA and YSYEKL. V shed 2 bases and J shed 11 bases, with 22 bases lying between them. CDR3 length equals 16 residues. This CDR3 reads CASSQLDQTVREAQHF. For the CDR3, the DNA is TGCGCCAGCAGCCAACTCGACCAGACCGTGAGGGAGGCCCAGCATTTT.

The chain uses TRBV5-1 and TRBJ2-6; TRBD1 aligns across 8 bases. CDR1 is SGHRS, CDR2 YFSETQ, per germline. The CDR3 sequence is 16 residues long. Trimming removed 4 bases from V and 4 bases from J; junction bases left unmatched: 7. CDR3 coding DNA: TGCGCCAGCAGCGCTTCAGGGGGCGGAGGGGCCAACGTCCTGACTTTC. Encoded protein: CASSASGGGGANVLTF.